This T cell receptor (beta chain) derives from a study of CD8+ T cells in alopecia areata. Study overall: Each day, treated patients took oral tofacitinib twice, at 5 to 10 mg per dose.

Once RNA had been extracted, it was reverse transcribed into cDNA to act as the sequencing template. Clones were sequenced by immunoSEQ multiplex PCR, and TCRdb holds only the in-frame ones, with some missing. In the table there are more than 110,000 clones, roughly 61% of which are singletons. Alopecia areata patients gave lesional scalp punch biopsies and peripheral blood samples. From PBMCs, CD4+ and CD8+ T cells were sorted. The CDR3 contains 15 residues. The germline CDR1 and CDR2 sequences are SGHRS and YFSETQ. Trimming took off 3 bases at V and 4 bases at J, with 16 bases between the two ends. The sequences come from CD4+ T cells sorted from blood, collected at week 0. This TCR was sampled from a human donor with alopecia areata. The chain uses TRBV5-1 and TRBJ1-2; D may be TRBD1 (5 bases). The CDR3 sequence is CASSSGGGEPYGYTF. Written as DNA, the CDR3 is TGCGCCAGCAGCTCCGGGGGTGGGGAACCCTATGGCTACACCTTC.